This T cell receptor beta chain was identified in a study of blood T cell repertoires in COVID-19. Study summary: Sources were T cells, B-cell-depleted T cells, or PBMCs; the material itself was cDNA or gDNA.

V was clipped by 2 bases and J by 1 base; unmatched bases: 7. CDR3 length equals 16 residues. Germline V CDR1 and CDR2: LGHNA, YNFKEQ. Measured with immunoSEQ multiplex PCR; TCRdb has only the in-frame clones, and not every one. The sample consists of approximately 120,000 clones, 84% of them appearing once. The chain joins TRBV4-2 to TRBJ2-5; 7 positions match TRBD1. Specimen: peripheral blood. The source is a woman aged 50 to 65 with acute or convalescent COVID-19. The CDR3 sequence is CASSQLQNRGQETQYF. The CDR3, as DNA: TGTGCCAGCAGCCAACTACAAAACAGGGGCCAAGAGACCCAGTACTTC.